This entry describes one T cell receptor (beta chain). What this receptor recognizes is not known. Base qualities are not recorded, but no much larger clone differs from it by a single base. TCRB CDR3 regions were amplified from 2 ug genomic DNA, or all available DNA if less, using the immunoSEQ assay. The multiplex PCR employed 60 forward primers targeting TCR V beta segments and 13 reverse primers targeting J beta segments. Synthetic control templates were spiked into each sample at limiting dilution to estimate reads per starting template. Sequencing produced 87 bp reads on the Illumina HiSeq System. On the study's bioinformatics: PCR and sequencing errors were removed by merging closely related sequences with a nearest neighbor algorithm. TCR overlap was measured as the percentage of unique tumor TCR beta sequences also present in the same patient's peripheral blood. TCRdb's version of the immuneACCESS table is confined to in-frame rearrangements and falls short of the full clone set. An unresolved V gene accounts for under half of the shortfall where checked; the remainder is of unknown origin. That table gives V, J and clone size, and the DNA gave D and trimming. The sample yields about 110,000 clones; 90% were counted once. Together, the top ten hold approximately 2.7% of the sample.

This specimen belongs to a study of glioma-infiltrating T cells after dendritic cell vaccination (dated by TCRdb to about 2016). General notes on the study: A cohort of roughly 15 glioblastoma patients from Phase I and II dendritic cell vaccination trials was included, of whom 9 were newly diagnosed and 6 had recurrent disease. Autologous tumor lysate-pulsed dendritic cell vaccination was administered to the patients between the early 2000s and the early 2010s. The vaccine consisted of monocyte-derived dendritic cells cultured less than eight days with IL-4 and GM-CSF, then pulsed overnight with autologous tumor lysate. Patients received three intradermal dendritic cell vaccine injections at biweekly intervals in the arm below the axilla. Tumor-infiltrating lymphocyte content was quantified and tumor and blood repertoires were compared in dendritic cell-vaccinated glioblastoma patients by deep sequencing of TCR beta CDR3 regions. TCR sequencing metrics, including TIL content and tumor-blood repertoire overlap, were correlated with survival after dendritic cell vaccination.

The germline V gene sets CDR1 to SGHRS and CDR2 to YFSETQ. The CDR3 spans 15 residues, from the cysteine through the phenylalanine. Here the CDR3 DNA is all that survives: 45 bases in frame from base 1. The V end loses 5 bases and the J end loses 2 bases, and a stretch of 16 bases separates them. Overall results and qualifications from the work: The cohort was small and heterogeneous, and full blood and tumor sets were available for few patients, with initial-recurrent tumor pairs available for even fewer patients. The TCR overlap response model with three groups was called speculative and said to need prospective validation. Higher estimated pretreatment TIL content predicted longer time to progression and overall survival after dendritic cell vaccination. No direct relationship between TCR clonality and survival was found, suggesting that a diverse polyclonal response may matter.

In the paper's terms, the time point label means: after dendritic cell vaccination, including at tumor progression/relapse. Patients were selected for having adequate residual fresh-frozen tumor tissue and more than two years of available survival data. Molecular status otherwise varied across the glioblastoma patients, but none of them carried an isocitrate dehydrogenase mutation. PBMC were collected before vaccination, two weeks after the third vaccination, and at tumor progression when it occurred. Genomic DNA was extracted with the Qiagen DNeasy Blood extraction Kit. Sequenced material: blood, taken after dendritic cell vaccination. This sequence originates from a human donor with glioblastoma. The chain joins TRBV5-1 to TRBJ1-2, with a weak D call of TRBD1 (5 bases match). The bases read TGCGCCAGCAGTCCTCAGGGAGGATTGAACTATGGCTACACCTTC. Translated, it gives CASSPQGGLNYGYTF.